The 27 T cell receptor beta chains presented below share a single source sample, sequenced in a study of cytomegalovirus exposure and HLA in healthy donors. 13 Jbeta primers and 60 Vbeta primers were used for the PCR. Sequencing was performed with immunoSEQ multiplex PCR; in TCRdb, only in-frame clones are kept and a portion is missing. Among 150,000 to 180,000 clones listed, approximately 80% were seen once. Sequenced: PBMCs. All receptors derive from a young man in good health and CMV-seropositive.

This clone showed up just once. The rearrangement uses TRBV21-1 and TRBJ2-7; TRBD1, the table's D call, was not compared with the DNA. TRBV21-1 is designated a pseudogene. This CDR3 spans 18 amino acids. In DNA form, the CDR3 reads TGTGCCAGCAGCAAAGTTCGCTCCGGGACAGTGAGCTCCTACGAGCAGTACTTC. Translating it yields CASSKVRSGTVSSYEQYF.

V usage is TRBV28 and J usage is TRBJ2-1, with 8 bases identical to TRBD2. This CDR3 is built from 16 residues. V was clipped by 4 bases and J by 1 base; unmatched bases: 6. CDR1 and CDR2 from the germline V gene are MDHEN and SYDVKM. CDR3 region: CASSSTGLGSYNEQFF. The DNA for the CDR3 is TGTGCCAGCAGTTCCACGGGACTAGGGTCCTACAATGAGCAGTTCTTC.

The V call is TRBV2, the J call TRBJ1-1, with 9 positions matching TRBD1. CDR3 length: 14 amino acids. Trimming at V came to 8 bases and at J to 4 bases, leaving 8 bases not matched to a gene. The germline CDR1 and CDR2 sequences are SNHLY and FYNNEI. The CDR3 nucleotides read TGTGCCAGCGGGAGACAGGGGGGGGCCACTGAAGCTTTCTTT. Translating it yields CASGRQGGATEAFF. Filled out from reference TRBV2 and TRBJ1-1, the complete variable domain reads EPEVTQTPSHQVTQMGQEVILRCVPISNHLYFYWYRQILGQKVEFLVSFYNNEISEKSEIFDDQFSVERPDGSNFTLKIRSTKLEDSAMYFCASGRQGGATEAFFGQGTRLTVV.

This clone was seen only a few times. The rearrangement joins TRBV20-1 to TRBJ1-5; D gene ambiguous. Germline V gene data show CDR1 as DFQATT and CDR2 as SNEGSKA (reference sequence). Trimming left V 0 bases short and J 6 bases short, with 3 bases between. The CDR3 has 11 residues. The CDR3 loop is CSAREAQPQHF. The CDR3, as DNA: TGCAGTGCTAGAGAAGCTCAGCCCCAGCATTTT.

J is TRBJ1-2 and V is TRBV5-6; TRBD1 is a possible D gene (5 bases). This CDR3 is 12 amino acids long. Trimming removed 0 bases from V and 6 bases from J, with 6 bases in between. Germline CDR1 and CDR2: SGHDT and YYEEEE. CDR3: CASSLGGHGYTF. The CDR3 DNA is TGTGCCAGCAGCTTGGGGGGCCATGGCTACACCTTC.

About this clone: This CDR3 fails to terminate in the conserved phenylalanine or tryptophan, so it likely reflects a read error. The DNA is left out, because the CDR3 cannot be placed on it with certainty; the CDR3 is given as TCRdb lists it. CDR3 region: CASSQGRILESLI. The V and J genes are TRBV4-2 and TRBJ1-4. A total of 13 residues make up the CDR3, ends included. CDR1 is LGHNA, CDR2 YNFKEQ, per germline.

This sequence joins TRBV5-6 and TRBJ1-1, with TRBD1 matching 10 bases. Losses at the gene ends were 0 bases for V and 1 base for J; bases not matched to a gene: 3. This CDR3 is built from 16 residues. CDR1 and CDR2 from the germline V gene are SGHDT and YYEEEE. In DNA, the CDR3 is TGTGCCAGCAGCTTGGTTGGGACAGGGGCGAACACTGAAGCTTTCTTT. Protein sequence: CASSLVGTGANTEAFF.

The V call is TRBV14, the J call TRBJ2-5; 12 bases are a match to TRBD1. V was pared by 4 bases and J by 5 bases, with 5 bases of the junction left unmatched. Germline assignment: CDR1 SGHDN and CDR2 FVKESK. This CDR3 is 15 amino acids long. CDR3 loop: CASSPGTGGWETQYF. The CDR3 DNA reads as TGTGCCAGCAGCCCCGGGACAGGGGGCTGGGAGACCCAGTACTTC.

The chain employs TRBV19 and TRBJ1-1, with D possibly being TRBD1 (6 bases). From germline, CDR1 is LNHDA and CDR2 SQIVND (reference sequence). V lost 7 bases, J lost 1 base, and 10 bases lay in between. The CDR3 runs 13 residues. The CDR3 loop reads CASTKGENTEAFF. CDR3 nucleotide sequence: TGTGCCAGTACCAAGGGGGAGAACACTGAAGCTTTCTTT.

The V gene is TRBV28, the J gene TRBJ1-5, with 9 positions matching TRBD1. With 5 bases clipped from V and 7 bases from J, the junction kept 9 bases outside the gene matches. The length of the CDR3 is 15 residues. Germline V gives CDR1 MDHEN, CDR2 SYDVKM. In nucleotides, the CDR3 is TGTGCCAGCAGTACGCCGGGACAGGGTTTCCAGCCCCAGCATTTT. This translates into CASSTPGQGFQPQHF.

The chain joins TRBV4-2 to TRBJ2-5; D is undetermined. Germline assignment: CDR1 LGHNA and CDR2 YNFKEQ. V gave up 0 bases and J gave up 11 bases, with 13 bases separating them. This CDR3 has 13 residues. The DNA for the CDR3 is TGTGCCAGCAGCCAAGATCAACCCGGAGAGCAGTACTTC. As protein: CASSQDQPGEQYF.

The chain is built from TRBV30 and TRBJ2-5; 9 bases line up with TRBD1. Germline V gene lookup returns CDR1 GTSNPN and CDR2 SVGIG (reference sequence). The CDR3 is made up of 15 amino acids. J was trimmed by 5 bases and V by 0 bases; bases with no gene match: 7. DNA of the CDR3: TGTGCCTGGAGTGTGGGACAGGGTCGTGGGGAGACCCAGTACTTC. Its protein product is CAWSVGQGRGETQYF. The entire variable domain, with the rest obtained from reference TRBV30 and TRBJ2-5, is as follows: SQTIHQWPATLVQPVGSPLSLECTVEGTSNPNLYWYRQAAGRGLQLLFYSVGIGQISSEVPQNLSASRPQDRQFILSSKKLLLSDSGFYLCAWSVGQGRGETQYFGPGTRLLVL.

The chain couples TRBV27 to TRBJ2-2, with 7 nucleotides matching TRBD1. This CDR3 is 16 amino acids long. The junction had 11 bases not matched to a gene; V was cut back by 5 bases and J by 5 bases. Germline V gene lookup returns CDR1 MNHEY and CDR2 SMNVEV (reference sequence). The CDR3 loop is CASSPQGQLLTGELFF. The CDR3 DNA follows: TGTGCCAGCAGTCCCCAGGGACAGCTCCTAACCGGGGAGCTGTTTTTT.

This chain links TRBV28 with TRBJ2-2, with 9 bases identical to TRBD1. V was pared by 6 bases and J by 1 base, with 3 bases of the junction left unmatched. Germline V gene sequence: CDR1 MDHEN, CDR2 SYDVKM. This CDR3 is built from 15 residues. The CDR3: CASSPGQGNTGELFF. CDR3 DNA: TGTGCCAGCAGCCCGGGACAGGGGAACACCGGGGAGCTGTTTTTT.

The chain recombines TRBV7-8 with TRBJ1-5, with TRBD1 as a possible D gene (5 bases). V was cut by 5 bases and J by 7 bases, with 15 bases left in between. Germline V gene data show CDR1 as SGHVS and CDR2 as FQNEAQ. CDR3 length: 14 amino acids. The CDR3 sequence is CASSGTGGGQPQHF. CDR3 nucleotides: TGTGCCAGCAGCGGAACGGGGGGTGGGCAGCCCCAGCATTTT.

Points on this clone: One end of the junction is discordant with germline, which a read error may explain. The chain has TRBV7-7 and TRBJ2-1; 8 nucleotides align to TRBD2. The CDR3 has 15 amino acids. From germline, CDR1 is SSHAT and CDR2 FNYEAQ (reference sequence). CDR3 region: CASSPQLADYNEQFF. In DNA form, the CDR3 reads TGTGCTAGCAGCCCACAACTAGCGGACTACAATGAGCAGTTCTTC.

The V gene is TRBV10-1, the J gene TRBJ2-5; D is unresolved. Germline V lookup: CDR1 WNHNN, CDR2 SYGVQD (reference sequence). The CDR3 is made up of 14 amino acids. Trimming pared 1 base from V and 4 bases from J, leaving 10 bases between. The CDR3 loop is CASSEYRRGETQYF. The CDR3 nucleotides read TGCGCCAGCAGTGAGTACCGGAGAGGAGAGACCCAGTACTTC.

In this sample, this clone turned up once. V is TRBV2 and J is TRBJ1-6; a possible D gene is TRBD1 (6 bases). The CDR3 spans 13 residues. Germline lookup yields CDR1 SNHLY and CDR2 FYNNEI. The V end was cut by 7 bases, the J end by 18 bases, with 22 bases between. DNA for the CDR3: TGTGCCAGCACCACTTCATGGGACATCCCAAGCCACTTT. Protein: CASTTSWDIPSHF.

The genes are TRBV5-1 and TRBJ2-7; maybe TRBD1 (7 bases). CDR1 SGHRS and CDR2 YFSETQ come from the germline V gene. V was clipped by 4 bases and J by 6 bases, with 20 bases between them. The CDR3 has 15 residues. As DNA, the CDR3 is TGCGCCAGCAGCCGGGAGACGGGACAGAGCATCGAGCAGTACTTC. Translating it yields CASSRETGQSIEQYF.

About this clone itself: The junction differs from germline at one of its ends, possibly a read error. CDR3 in DNA: TGTGCCAGCAGCCTAGCTAGCGGGGGAGCCAAAAACATTCAGTACTTC. It encodes CASSLASGGAKNIQYF. V usage is TRBV7-2 and J usage is TRBJ2-4; the match to TRBD2 covers 10 bases. The CDR3 is 16 residues long. Germline lookup yields CDR1 SGHTA and CDR2 FQGNSA.

This chain uses TRBV6-1 with TRBJ2-5, with 10 nucleotides matching TRBD2. Germline V gene lookup returns CDR1 MNHNS and CDR2 SASEGT. The ends lost 7 bases at V and 3 bases at J; junction bases unmatched: 5. The CDR3 is 14 amino acids. The CDR3 protein is CASKHLAGEETQYF. For the CDR3, the DNA is TGTGCCAGCAAACACCTAGCGGGGGAAGAGACCCAGTACTTC.

J is TRBJ2-1 and V is TRBV29-1, with D possibly being TRBD2 (6 bases). CDR3 size: 13 residues. Germline V gene data show CDR1 as SQVTM and CDR2 as ANQGSEA. Here the CDR3 reads CTGWGGSYNEQFF. The CDR3 DNA follows: TGCACCGGTTGGGGAGGCTCCTACAATGAGCAGTTCTTC.

This sequence joins TRBV7-2 and TRBJ2-7; 7 nucleotides align to TRBD2. Germline V gene data show CDR1 as SGHTA and CDR2 as FQGNSA. After removal of 8 bases from V and 2 bases from J, the junction contained 0 bases not matched to a gene. CDR3 length: 11 residues. The CDR3 DNA follows: TGTGCCAGCGGGAGGGCCTACGAGCAGTACTTC. Translation gives CASGRAYEQYF.

V is TRBV6-1 and J is TRBJ2-2; D possibly corresponds to TRBD2 (5 bases). The ends were cut back, 6 bases at V and 1 base at J, with 9 bases in the middle. CDR1 is MNHNS and CDR2 is SASEGT in the germline V gene. CDR3 length: 14 residues. CDR3: CASSRTGNTGELFF. In DNA, the CDR3 is TGTGCCAGCAGCCGGACTGGGAACACCGGGGAGCTGTTTTTT.

This clone was seen only a few times. The chain has TRBV14 and TRBJ2-1; 12 bases fit TRBD2. After removal of 0 bases from V and 6 bases from J, the junction contained 12 bases not matched to a gene. CDR1 SGHDN and CDR2 FVKESK come from the germline V gene. The CDR3 covers 19 residues. The CDR3 sequence: CASSQEPPLLAGGRNEQFF. CDR3 coding DNA: TGTGCCAGCAGCCAAGAACCCCCCCTACTAGCGGGAGGACGCAATGAGCAGTTCTTC. Using reference TRBV14 and TRBJ2-1 for the parts outside the CDR3, the full variable domain is EAGVTQFPSHSVIEKGQTVTLRCDPISGHDNLYWYRRVMGKEIKFLLHFVKESKQDESGMPNNRFLAERTGGTYSTLKVQPAELEDSGVYFCASSQEPPLLAGGRNEQFFGPGTRLTVL.

The chain couples TRBV6-5 to TRBJ2-7, with 9 nucleotides matching TRBD2. The V gene end was trimmed by 2 bases and the J gene end by 4 bases; junction bases not matched to a gene: 9. Germline loops: CDR1 MNHEY, CDR2 SVGAGI. The CDR3 runs to 16 residues. The CDR3 sequence is CASSYAGRLAAYEQYF. DNA for the CDR3: TGTGCCAGCAGTTACGCCGGCCGACTAGCGGCTTACGAGCAGTACTTC.

In the case of this clone: The sample has other DNA sequences that encode this CDR3 too. The chain is built from TRBV28 and TRBJ2-7, with D possibly TRBD2 on 6 matching bases. This CDR3 contains 14 residues. Germline-derived CDR1 and CDR2 are MDHEN and SYDVKM. Trimming shortened V by 6 bases and J by 3 bases, and 15 bases separated the two germline ends. The CDR3 DNA follows: TGTGCCAGCAGGTCCGGGACTGCCTACTACGAGCAGTACTTC. The encoded protein is CASRSGTAYYEQYF.